This entry lists 7 T cell receptor beta chains sequenced from one sample in a study of cytomegalovirus exposure and HLA in healthy donors. In the PCR, 60 Vbeta and 13 Jbeta primers were used. Only in-frame clones appear in the TCRdb table, and some are missing; sequencing was by immunoSEQ multiplex PCR. The data hold fewer than 200,000 clones, with over 65% observed a single time. Sequencing input: PBMCs. The receptors were gathered from a man aged 55 to 70 in good health and CMV-seronegative.

The J gene is TRBJ2-1, the V gene TRBV2; D possibly corresponds to TRBD1 (6 bases). The CDR3 spans 15 residues. With 6 bases removed from V and 1 base from J, the gap between germline ends came to 13 bases. Germline V gene data show CDR1 as SNHLY and CDR2 as FYNNEI. CDR3 residues: CASRGDTWSYNEQFF. Here the CDR3 DNA reads TGTGCCAGCAGGGGGGACACATGGTCCTACAATGAGCAGTTCTTC.

The rearrangement links TRBV29-1 to TRBJ2-5; TRBD2 aligns across 8 bases. Per germline, CDR1 SQVTM and CDR2 ANQGSEA. CDR3 length: 14 residues. V was pared by 5 bases and J by 1 base, with 6 bases of the junction left unmatched. This chain's CDR3 is CSVLPAGGQETQYF. The CDR3, as DNA: TGCAGCGTTCTCCCGGCGGGAGGCCAAGAGACCCAGTACTTC.

Here the CDR3 reads CASSPGQMNTEAFF. Here the CDR3 DNA reads TGTGCCAGCTCCCCCGGACAGATGAACACTGAAGCTTTCTTT. The gene calls are TRBV18 and TRBJ1-1, with D perhaps TRBD1 (6 bases). CDR1 is KGHSH and CDR2 is LQKENI in the germline V gene. V was clipped by 6 bases and J by 0 bases, with 11 bases between them. This CDR3 contains 14 residues.

Worth noting for this clone: A junction boundary mismatches the germline segment, possibly from a read error. The chain links TRBV7-8 to TRBJ1-2; D is uncertain. The length of the CDR3 is 12 residues. CDR1 and CDR2 (germline): SGHVS, FQNEAQ. CDR3 sequence (DNA): TGTGCCAGCAGCACCTTTGACTATGGCTACCCCTTC. It yields the protein CASSTFDYGYPF.

This clone was detected a few times. In DNA, the CDR3 is TGTGCCAGCAGCCCCGATTTTAGCGCCGGGGAGCTGTTTTTT. This encodes CASSPDFSAGELFF. The V and J genes are TRBV7-2 and TRBJ2-2, with D possibly matching TRBD2 (5 bases). The CDR3 is 14 amino acids. Trimming left V 5 bases short and J 6 bases short, with 13 bases between. From germline, CDR1 is SGHTA and CDR2 FQGNSA. Based on the CDR3 plus reference TRBV7-2 and TRBJ2-2, the full variable domain is GAGVSQSPSNKVTEKGKDVELRCDPISGHTALYWYRQSLGQGLEFLIYFQGNSAPDKSGLPSDRFSAERTGGSVSTLTIQRTQQEDSAVYLCASSPDFSAGELFFGEGSRLTVL.

This clone was counted a few times. The chain recombines TRBV6-1 with TRBJ2-6; tentative D call: TRBD1 (6 bases). The CDR3 extends over 15 amino acids. Germline CDR1 MNHNS, CDR2 SASEGT. The V end lost 11 bases, the J end lost 0 bases, and 14 bases lay between the germline ends. CDR3 loop: CAGAGQPSGANVLTF. CDR3 DNA sequence: TGTGCCGGTGCTGGACAGCCCTCTGGGGCCAACGTCCTGACTTTC.

This chain uses TRBV10-1 with TRBJ2-1; tentative D call: TRBD2 (6 bases). This CDR3 is built from 14 residues. The V end lost 2 bases, the J end lost 12 bases, and 17 bases lay between the germline ends. Germline V gene data show CDR1 as WNHNN and CDR2 as SYGVQD (reference sequence). In nucleotides, the CDR3 is TGCGCCAGCAGTGAGGAGCGGGCGGAGATTCGGCAGTTCTTC. Encoded protein: CASSEERAEIRQFF.